The rows below give T cell receptor beta chains drawn from one sample of a study of PD-1 blockade in classical Hodgkin lymphoma. Libraries were prepared by immunoSEQ multiplex PCR; TCRdb keeps only in-frame clonotypes and omits some of them. The profile shows 15,000 to 20,000 clones, approximately 69% of them singletons. The sequences come from peripheral blood mononuclear cells (PBMCs), collected before the second cycle of nivolumab. These receptors were collected from a human donor with classical Hodgkin lymphoma. The CDR3 runs from the conserved cysteine through the conserved F or W. A D gene is named only where the DNA matches it firmly. The size field is filled for only some rows; it gives once, few, many or a size class.

D gene	clone size	V gene	J gene	CDR3 protein	CDR3 DNA
TRBD1	few	TRBV2	TRBJ2-7	CASSGTGGRDEQYF	TGTGCCAGCAGTGGAACAGGGGGCAGGGACGAGCAGTACTTC
TRBD1	-	TRBV6-1	TRBJ2-5	CASSDPGQGTRETQYF	TGTGCCAGCAGTGACCCGGGACAGGGGACGAGGGAGACCCAGTACTTC
-	-	TRBV5-4	TRBJ1-3	CASSQDISGNTIYF	TGTGCCAGCAGTCAAGATATCTCTGGAAACACCATATATTTT
-	-	TRBV29-1	TRBJ2-7	CSVRTGSSYEQYF	TGCAGCGTTAGAACAGGCTCTTCCTACGAGCAGTACTTC
TRBD1	-	TRBV28	TRBJ2-7	CASSSIRGGREQYF	TGTGCCAGCAGTTCCATCCGAGGGGGCCGCGAGCAGTACTTC
-	few	TRBV28	TRBJ2-7	CASNVRAYEQYF	TGTGCCAGCAATGTGAGGGCCTACGAGCAGTACTTC
-	large	TRBV5-1	TRBJ2-7	CASSLEGTPGWGYEQYF	TGCGCCAGCAGCTTGGAGGGAACCCCGGGCTGGGGCTACGAGCAGTACTTC
-	-	TRBV9	TRBJ2-7	CASSVAEPYEQYF	TGTGCCAGCAGCGTAGCTGAACCCTACGAGCAGTACTTC
TRBD1	-	TRBV7-2	TRBJ1-5	CASSPTTGDSNQPQHF	TGTGCCAGCAGCCCTACCACAGGGGATAGCAATCAGCCCCAGCATTTT
TRBD1	-	TRBV7-6	TRBJ2-2	CASSSTGQGIAGELFF	TGTGCCAGCAGCTCCACGGGACAGGGTATCGCCGGGGAGCTGTTTTTT
TRBD2	-	TRBV25-1	TRBJ2-1	CASSDRLAGGGNEQFF	TGTGCCAGCAGTGATAGACTAGCGGGAGGCGGCAATGAGCAGTTCTTC
-	-	TRBV6-5	TRBJ1-2	CASSYSQGYGYTF	TGTGCCAGCAGTTACAGCCAGGGCTATGGCTACACCTTC
-	-	TRBV5-4	TRBJ1-1	CASSLVGGSGTEAFF	TGTGCCAGCAGCTTGGTCGGGGGCAGTGGCACTGAAGCTTTCTTT
-	-	TRBV7-2	TRBJ2-5	CASSLGAGETQYF	TGTGCCAGCAGCCTGGGAGCGGGTGAGACCCAGTACTTC